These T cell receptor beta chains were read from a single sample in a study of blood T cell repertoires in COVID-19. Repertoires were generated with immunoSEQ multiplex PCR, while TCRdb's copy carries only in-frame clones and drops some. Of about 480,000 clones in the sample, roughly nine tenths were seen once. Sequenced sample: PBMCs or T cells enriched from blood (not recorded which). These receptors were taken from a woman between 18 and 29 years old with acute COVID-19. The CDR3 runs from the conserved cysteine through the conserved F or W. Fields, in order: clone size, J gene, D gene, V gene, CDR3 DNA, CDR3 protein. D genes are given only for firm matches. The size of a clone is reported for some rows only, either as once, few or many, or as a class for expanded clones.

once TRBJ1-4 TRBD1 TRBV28 TGTGCCAGCAGAGTAATGGTAGGGACAGGGGTCACTTATGAAAAACTGTTTTTT CASRVMVGTGVTYEKLFF
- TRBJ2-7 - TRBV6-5 TGTGCCATTGGGCAGGGGAACGAGCAGTACTTC CAIGQGNEQYF
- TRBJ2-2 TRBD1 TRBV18 TGTGCCAGCTCACCAATGGGACAGGTGGCAACCGGGGAGCTGTTTTTT CASSPMGQVATGELFF
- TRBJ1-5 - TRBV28 TGTGCCAGCAGTTTCAGGCAGTCCCTACTCAATCAGCCCCAGCATTTT CASSFRQSLLNQPQHF
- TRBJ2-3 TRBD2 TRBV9 TGTGCCAGCAGCGTAGTGGGAGGGTCGGGCACAGATACGCAGTATTTT CASSVVGGSGTDTQYF
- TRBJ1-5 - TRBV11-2 TGTGCCAGCAGCCTTACGACTGGAAAGAATCAGCCCCAGCATTTT CASSLTTGKNQPQHF
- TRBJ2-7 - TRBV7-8 TGTGCCAGCAGCTTCCCCACGGCCGGACTTACCTACGAGCAGTACTTC CASSFPTAGLTYEQYF
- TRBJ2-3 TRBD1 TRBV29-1 TGCAGCACCATGGACAGGCCTAGCACAGATACGCAGTATTTT CSTMDRPSTDTQYF
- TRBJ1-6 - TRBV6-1 TGTGCCAGCAGTGTCCACTCATCAGGGGCAACACCCCTCCACTTT CASSVHSSGATPLHF
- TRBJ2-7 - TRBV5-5 TGTGCCAGCAGCTGGACGGAGGGAGGAGAGCAGTACTTC CASSWTEGGEQYF
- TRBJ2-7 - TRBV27 TGTGCCAGCAGTTTAGGGGGGGCTGAGGACGAGCAGTACTTC CASSLGGAEDEQYF
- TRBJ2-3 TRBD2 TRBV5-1 TGCGCCAGCAGCCAACTAGCGGGGGGGACCACAGATACGCAGTATTTT CASSQLAGGTTDTQYF
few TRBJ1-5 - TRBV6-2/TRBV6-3 TGTGCCAGCAGTTCCGAGGGCCATCAGCCCCAGCATTTT CASSSEGHQPQHF
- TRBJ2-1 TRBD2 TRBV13 TGTGCCAGCAGCTTAGGATTCGGAGCGGGAAAAAATGAGCAGTTCTTC CASSLGFGAGKNEQFF
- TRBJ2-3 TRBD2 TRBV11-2 TGTGCCAGCAGCTTAGAGCGCCGGGGGGTCGGCACAGATACGCAGTATTTT CASSLERRGVGTDTQYF
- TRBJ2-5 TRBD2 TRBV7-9 TGTGCCAGCAGTTCGACTAGCGGGGGTAGAGAGACCCAGTACTTC CASSSTSGGRETQYF
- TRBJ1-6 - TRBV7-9 TGTGCCATCCGCGTGCCCCTTACCTTTTCCCTCCACTTT CAIRVPLTFSLHF
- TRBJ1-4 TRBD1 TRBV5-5 TGTGCCAGCAGCTCAAGACAGGGTTATAATGAAAAACTGTTTTTT CASSSRQGYNEKLFF
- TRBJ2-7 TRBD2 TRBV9 TGTGCCAGCAGCGTAGCTGAGCTAGCGGGGGCCGAGCAGTACTTC CASSVAELAGAEQYF
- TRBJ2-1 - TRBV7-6 TGTGCCAGCAGCTTATCGGGTCCTTCGAGGCCGCGGCGCTCCTACAATGAGCAGTTCTTC CASSLSGPSRPRRSYNEQFF
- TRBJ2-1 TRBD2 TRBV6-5 TGTGCCAGCAGTTACGGGACTAGCTCCTACAATGAGCAGTTCTTC CASSYGTSSYNEQFF
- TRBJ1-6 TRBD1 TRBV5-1 TGCGCCAGCAGCTTTCGACAGGGTGATTCACCCCTCCACTTT CASSFRQGDSPLHF
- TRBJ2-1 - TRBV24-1 TGTGCCACCAGTGATCACCTACTAGACGAGCAGTTCTTC CATSDHLLDEQFF
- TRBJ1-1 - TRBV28 TGTGCCAGCAGTTTAGGGCTGACTGAAGCTTTCTTT CASSLGLTEAFF
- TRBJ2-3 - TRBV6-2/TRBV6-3 TGTGCCAGCAGTTACTCGGGCCATCGAAAGGCAGATACGCAGTATTTT CASSYSGHRKADTQYF
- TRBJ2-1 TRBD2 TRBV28 TGTGCCAGCAGCGGAGCGGGAGGGAACAATGAGCAGTTCTTC CASSGAGGNNEQFF
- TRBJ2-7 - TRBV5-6 TGTGCCAGCAGCCGCCGGAACAGACCCTACGAGCAGTACTTC CASSRRNRPYEQYF
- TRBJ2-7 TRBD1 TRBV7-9 TGTGCCAGCAGCTTAACGGGACAGGGAAGCGAGCAGTACTTC CASSLTGQGSEQYF
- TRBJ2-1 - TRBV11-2 TGTGCCAGCAGCTTACTAAGTGAGCAGTTCTTC CASSLLSEQFF
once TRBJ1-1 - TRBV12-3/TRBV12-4 TGTGCCAGCAGTCGGGTTGAAGCTTTCTTT CASSRVEAFF
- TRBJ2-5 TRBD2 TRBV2 TGTGCCAGCAGTGTGGCTAGAACGGGAGGAAGTAGGAAAGAGACCCAGTACTTC CASSVARTGGSRKETQYF
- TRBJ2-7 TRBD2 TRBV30 TGTGCCTGTGAGCGGGAGGGCCGCGAGCAGTACTTC CACEREGREQYF
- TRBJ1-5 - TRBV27 TGTGCCAGCAGTTTAAGGAGGGGCGGTATTCAGCCCCAGCATTTT CASSLRRGGIQPQHF
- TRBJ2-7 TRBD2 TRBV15 TGTGCCACCAGCAGGGGGGGGAAGTTGGGCTCCTACGAGCAGTACTTC CATSRGGKLGSYEQYF
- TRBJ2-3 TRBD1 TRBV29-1 TGCAGCGGAACAGGGGCGGCAGATACGCAGTATTTT CSGTGAADTQYF
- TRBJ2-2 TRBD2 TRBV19 TGTGCCAGCCAGGGACTAGTTCTACCCGGGGAGCTGTTTTTT CASQGLVLPGELFF
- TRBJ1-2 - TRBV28 TGTGCCAGCAGGCGTACCTCAGAGGGCGGCTACACCTTC CASRRTSEGGYTF
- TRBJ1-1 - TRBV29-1 TGCAGCGCCATGCCCAGGGGGAACACTGAAGCTTTCTTT CSAMPRGNTEAFF
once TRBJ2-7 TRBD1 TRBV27 TGTGCCAGCAAACTAACAGGGGGATTGGACGAGCAGTACTTC CASKLTGGLDEQYF
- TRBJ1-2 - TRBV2 TGTGCCAGCAGTCGACGGGTTTACACCTTC CASSRRVYTF
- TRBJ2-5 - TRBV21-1 TGTGCCAGCAGCAAAAGTCCAGAGAAGGAGGGCAAGTACCAAGAGACCCAGTACTTC CASSKSPEKEGKYQETQYF